The 8 T cell receptor beta chains listed next were all sequenced from one sample in a study of blood T cell repertoires in COVID-19. Sequenced by immunoSEQ multiplex PCR; TCRdb stores in-frame clones only, minus some. This sample has 25,000 to 35,000 clones, with about 91% found just once. What was sequenced was peripheral blood. The receptors here all came from a man aged 50-59 years with active COVID-19.

The genes are TRBV7-7 and TRBJ2-1; perhaps TRBD2 as D (7 bases). Trimming took 2 bases from V and 10 from J, leaving 21 bases between them. Germline CDR1 reads SSHAT; CDR2 reads FNYEAQ (reference sequence). The CDR3 is 16 residues long. CDR3 sequence reads: CASSLMSGEGVGEQFF. CDR3 DNA: TGTGCCAGCAGCTTAATGTCAGGGGAGGGGGTAGGAGAGCAGTTCTTC.

J is TRBJ1-2 and V is TRBV5-4; the D is unclear. With 0 bases removed from V and 5 bases from J, the gap between germline ends came to 8 bases. The germline V gene has CDR1 SGHNT and CDR2 YYREEE (reference sequence). The length of the CDR3 is 13 residues. CDR3 sequence: CASSLEGGYGYTF. The CDR3 DNA reads TGTGCCAGCAGCTTGGAAGGAGGGTATGGCTACACCTTC. The full variable domain, completed using reference TRBV5-4 and TRBJ1-2, is ETGVTQSPTHLIKTRGQQVTLRCSSQSGHNTVSWYQQALGQGPQFIFQYYREEENGRGNFPPRFSGLQFPNYSSELNVNALELDDSALYLCASSLEGGYGYTFGSGTRLTVV.

The chain carries TRBV6-5 and TRBJ1-1; TRBD1 might be the D (5 bases). With 2 bases removed from V and 8 bases from J, the gap between germline ends came to 9 bases. The CDR3 contains 12 residues. The germline gives CDR1 MNHEY, CDR2 SVGAGI. This CDR3 reads CASSYRAGEAFF. CDR3 bases: TGTGCCAGCAGTTACAGGGCAGGGGAAGCTTTCTTT.

The chain is built from TRBV7-2 and TRBJ2-5; 9 nucleotides agree with TRBD2. Germline V gene lookup returns CDR1 SGHTA and CDR2 FQGNSA. J lost 4 bases, V lost 5 bases, and 11 bases had no gene match. The CDR3 covers 16 residues. The CDR3 reads CASSKGGRAIAETQYF. CDR3 nucleotide sequence: TGTGCCAGCAGCAAGGGCGGGAGGGCCATAGCAGAGACCCAGTACTTC.

The rearrangement uses TRBV5-1 and TRBJ2-7, with TRBD1 matching over 12 bases. This CDR3 has 15 residues. V gave up 4 bases and J gave up 5 bases; unmatched junction bases: 7. From germline, CDR1 is SGHRS and CDR2 YFSETQ. The chain's CDR3 is CASSHRDRGQDEQYF. The CDR3 DNA reads TGCGCCAGCAGCCACCGGGACAGGGGGCAAGACGAGCAGTACTTC. The full variable domain, its missing parts supplied by reference TRBV5-1 and TRBJ2-7, is KAGVTQTPRYLIKTRGQQVTLSCSPISGHRSVSWYQQTPGQGLQFLFEYFSETQRNKGNFPGRFSGRQFSNSRSEMNVSTLELGDSALYLCASSHRDRGQDEQYFGPGTRLTVT.

J is TRBJ1-4 and V is TRBV5-1; tentatively, D is TRBD1 (5 bases). The CDR3 runs to 15 residues. Between the trimmed V and J ends, which lost 2 bases and 3 bases, there was a span of 11 bases. CDR1 and CDR2 (germline): SGHRS, YFSETQ. The CDR3 loop is CASSFQGPPNEKLFF. Written as DNA, the CDR3 is TGCGCCAGCAGCTTTCAGGGTCCCCCTAATGAAAAACTGTTTTTT.

The chain carries TRBV3-1 (or the pseudogene TRBV3-2) and TRBJ2-1; perhaps TRBD2 as D (5 bases). The CDR3 contains 18 residues. V was shortened by 3 bases and J by 2 bases, with 20 bases between the two germline ends. CDR1 and CDR2 from the germline V gene are LGHDT and YNNKEL (reference sequence). CDR3 amino acids: CASSHGSRNYGAYNEQFF. CDR3 nucleotide sequence: TGTGCCAGCAGCCACGGTAGCAGAAACTACGGGGCCTACAATGAGCAGTTCTTC.

The rearrangement uses TRBV7-9 and TRBJ2-7; TRBD2 matches 7 bases. This CDR3 has 17 residues. CDR1 SEHNR and CDR2 FQNEAQ come from the germline V gene (reference sequence). V shed 5 bases and J 0 bases; nucleotides not matched to a gene: 13. The chain's CDR3 is CASSPPTSAGGSYEQYF. CDR3 nucleotide sequence: TGTGCCAGCAGCCCCCCAACTAGCGCCGGAGGCTCCTACGAGCAGTACTTC.